The 9 T cell receptor beta chains given below trace back to one sample, sequenced in a study of beta chain features in type 1 diabetes. The sequenced template was cDNA made from the entire isolated RNA. Sequenced by immunoSEQ multiplex PCR; TCRdb stores in-frame clones only, minus some. Among about 360,000 clones listed, over 10% were seen once. Source material: naive CD4+ T cells from blood. These receptors were obtained from a man aged 18 to 35 in good health.

This clone was seen only a few times. The V and J genes are TRBV19 and TRBJ1-1; D unresolved. Trimming removed 8 bases from V and 8 bases from J, with 18 bases in between. Germline V lookup: CDR1 LNHDA, CDR2 SQIVND (reference sequence). The CDR3 spans 13 residues. This chain's CDR3 is CASSAVSPREAFF. The CDR3 DNA reads as TGTGCCAGTTCCGCTGTCTCCCCGCGAGAAGCTTTCTTT.

The V gene is TRBV27, the J gene TRBJ2-7; D remains unclear. Trimming shortened V by 0 bases and J by 4 bases, and 10 bases separated the two germline ends. Looked up from germline, CDR1 is MNHEY and CDR2 is SMNVEV (reference sequence). The CDR3 has 14 amino acids. CDR3 loop: CASSLSRNMYEQYF. CDR3 bases: TGTGCCAGCAGTTTATCTCGCAACATGTACGAGCAGTACTTC.

This clone was detected only a few times. The rearrangement links TRBV11-3 to TRBJ2-7; TRBD1 matches at 8 bases. The CDR3 contains 14 residues. With 4 bases clipped from V and 6 bases from J, the junction kept 8 bases outside the gene matches. Germline V gives CDR1 SGHNT, CDR2 YENEEA. The CDR3 coding sequence is TGTGCCAGCAGCTCGGGGACAGGAGTGACCGAGCAGTACTTC. Its translation is CASSSGTGVTEQYF.

This clone has only a few counts. The chain recombines TRBV5-1 with TRBJ2-3; 12 nucleotides match TRBD1. CDR1 and CDR2 from the germline V gene are SGHRS and YFSETQ. Unmatched junction bases numbered 3, after V lost 0 bases and J lost 4 bases. This CDR3 is 16 amino acids long. DNA of the CDR3: TGCGCCAGCAGCTTGGGTGGGACAGGGGGCTCAGATACGCAGTATTTT. It yields the protein CASSLGGTGGSDTQYF.

This clone was detected a few times. This chain links TRBV4-1 with TRBJ2-7, with D unclear. The CDR3 runs to 16 residues. CDR1 MGHRA and CDR2 YSYEKL come from the germline V gene. V was trimmed by 4 bases and J by 6 bases, leaving 22 bases between them. CDR3 in DNA: TGCGCCAGCAGCCCAATCCATGTAGTTGTAGATCGCGAGCAGTACTTC. Protein product: CASSPIHVVVDREQYF.

This clone turned up a few times. The chain is built from TRBV18 and TRBJ2-1; 7 bases match TRBD1. V shed 8 bases and J 0 bases; nucleotides not matched to a gene: 7. The CDR3 loop spans 15 amino acids. Germline lookup yields CDR1 KGHSH and CDR2 LQKENI. CDR3 amino acids: CASHRGASSYNEQFF. The CDR3 nucleotides read TGTGCCAGCCACAGGGGCGCGAGCTCCTACAATGAGCAGTTCTTC.

This clone has just a few counts. This chain joins TRBV9 and TRBJ2-7, with TRBD1 matching 10 bases. The germline V gene has CDR1 SGDLS and CDR2 YYNGEE. The V gene end was trimmed by 5 bases and the J gene end by 5 bases; junction bases not matched to a gene: 7. This CDR3 contains 14 residues. CDR3 sequence: CASSSGTGVHEQYF. Here the CDR3 DNA reads TGTGCCAGCAGTTCCGGGACAGGGGTCCACGAGCAGTACTTC.

V usage is TRBV21-1 and J usage is TRBJ2-1; no check of the table's D call, TRBD2, against the DNA was made. TRBV21-1 is assigned pseudogene status. CDR3 size: 18 residues. CDR3 bases: TGTGCCAGCAGCATTAAGGGACTAGCGGGAGCGAGGTTCAATGAGCAGTTCTTC. Amino acids: CASSIKGLAGARFNEQFF.

This clone has just a few counts. The V and J genes are TRBV4-2 and TRBJ2-1, with TRBD2 matching over 8 bases. V dropped 3 bases and J dropped 3; count of bases not matched to a gene: 7. Germline V lookup: CDR1 LGHNA, CDR2 YNFKEQ. The CDR3 length is 16 residues. The CDR3 nucleotides read TGTGCCAGCAGCCAGAGGGTAGCGGGGAACTACAATGAGCAGTTCTTC. As protein: CASSQRVAGNYNEQFF.